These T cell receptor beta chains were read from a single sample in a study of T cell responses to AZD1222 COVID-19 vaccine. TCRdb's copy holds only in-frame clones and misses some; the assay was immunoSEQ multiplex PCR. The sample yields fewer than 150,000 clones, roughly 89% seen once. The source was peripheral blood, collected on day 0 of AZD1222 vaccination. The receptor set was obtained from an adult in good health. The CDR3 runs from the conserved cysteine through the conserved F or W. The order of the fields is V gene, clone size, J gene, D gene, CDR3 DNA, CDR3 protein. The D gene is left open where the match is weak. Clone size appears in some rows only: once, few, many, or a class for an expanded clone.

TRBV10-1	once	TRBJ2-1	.	TGCGCCAGCACCGAGAGGCCTGAGCAGTTCTTC	CASTERPEQFF
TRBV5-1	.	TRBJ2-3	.	TGCGCCAGCAGCTTGGTCTCTAGCGCAGATACGCAGTATTTT	CASSLVSSADTQYF
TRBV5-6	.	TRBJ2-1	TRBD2	TGTGCCAGCAGCTTGACCGGCGGGGGGGCCCTATCATACAATGAGCAGTTCTTC	CASSLTGGGALSYNEQFF
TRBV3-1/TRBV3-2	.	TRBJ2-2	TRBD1	TGTGCCAGCAGCCAAGGAACGGACAGGGGCACCGGGGAGCTGTTTTTT	CASSQGTDRGTGELFF
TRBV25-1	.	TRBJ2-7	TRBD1	TGTGCCAGCAGTGCGACAGGGCTCGAGCAGTACTTC	CASSATGLEQYF
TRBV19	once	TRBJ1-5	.	TGTGCCAGTAGTCGGGCGTCAGGGGTCAATCAGCCCCAGCATTTT	CASSRASGVNQPQHF
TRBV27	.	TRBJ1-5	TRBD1	TGTGCCAGCCGACAGGGTATGGCAAATCAGCCCCAGCATTTT	CASRQGMANQPQHF
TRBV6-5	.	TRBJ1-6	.	TGTGCCAGCAGTTACTTCGTCAGCCAGAATTCACCCCTCCACTTT	CASSYFVSQNSPLHF
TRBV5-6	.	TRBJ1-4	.	TGTGCCAGCAGCTTGGCCCTAGGGACAACTAATGAAAAACTGTTTTTT	CASSLALGTTNEKLFF
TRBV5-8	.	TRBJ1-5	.	TGTGCCAGCAGCTTGATCCACAATCAGCCCCAGCATTTT	CASSLIHNQPQHF
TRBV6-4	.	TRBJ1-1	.	TGTGCCAGCAGTCCTGACGCAGGTGCCATGCACACTGAAGCTTTCTTT	CASSPDAGAMHTEAFF
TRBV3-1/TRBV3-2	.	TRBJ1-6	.	TGTGCCAGCAGCCAAGATGGGGGGTGGGAGGGCCCCTATAATTCACCCCTCCACTTT	CASSQDGGWEGPYNSPLHF
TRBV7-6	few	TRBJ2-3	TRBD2	TGTGCCAGCAGCCCCGGGACTAGCCCTAGCACAGATACGCAGTATTTT	CASSPGTSPSTDTQYF
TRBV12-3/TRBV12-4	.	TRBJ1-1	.	TGTGCCAGCAGTCTTTCGGGGAGGGCAGCTTTCTTT	CASSLSGRAAFF
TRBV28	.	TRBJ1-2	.	TGTGCCAGCAGCCTCCGGACGTCCTATGGCTACACCTTC	CASSLRTSYGYTF
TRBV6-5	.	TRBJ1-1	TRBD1	TGTGCCAGCAGTCGGGACAGCCGGGGGGCTTTCTTT	CASSRDSRGAFF
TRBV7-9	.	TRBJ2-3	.	TGTGCCAGCAGCTTATCAGGCGGACCTAGCACAGATACGCAGTATTTT	CASSLSGGPSTDTQYF
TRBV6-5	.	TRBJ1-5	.	TGTGCCAGCAGAGGTCCAGGCAATCAGCCCCAGCATTTT	CASRGPGNQPQHF
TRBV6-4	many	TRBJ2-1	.	TGTGCCAGCAGTGACAGGGGGTACAATGAGCAGTTCTTC	CASSDRGYNEQFF
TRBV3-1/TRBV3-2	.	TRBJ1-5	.	TGTGCCAGCAGCCAGCTTGGACAGCCCCAGCATTTT	CASSQLGQPQHF
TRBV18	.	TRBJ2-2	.	TGTGCCAGCTCACCATTCACCGGGGAGCTGTTTTTT	CASSPFTGELFF
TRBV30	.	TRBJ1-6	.	TGTGCCTGGGGGGGGGTAGACGATTCACCCCTCCACTTT	CAWGGVDDSPLHF
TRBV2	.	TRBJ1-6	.	TGTGCCAGCAGTAACCAGGGGCCTGTCAATTCACCCCTCCACTTT	CASSNQGPVNSPLHF
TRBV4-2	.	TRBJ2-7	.	TGTGCCAGCAGCCAAGATCCCAAGGCGGGCCATTACTACGAGCAGTACTTC	CASSQDPKAGHYYEQYF
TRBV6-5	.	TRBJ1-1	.	TGTGCCAGCAGTTCGCACAGGGATTACACTGAAGCTTTCTTT	CASSSHRDYTEAFF
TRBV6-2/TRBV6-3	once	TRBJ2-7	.	TGTGCCAGCAGCACGCGGACTATAAGATCTTACGAGCAGTACTTC	CASSTRTIRSYEQYF
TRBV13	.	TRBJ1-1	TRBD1	TGTGCCAGCAGCTGGGTGGGGGGACAGGGGTTAGGTGAAGCTTTCTTT	CASSWVGGQGLGEAFF
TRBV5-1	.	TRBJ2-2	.	TGCGCCACCTATACAGGGAAGGAGAACACCGGGGAGCTGTTTTTT	CATYTGKENTGELFF
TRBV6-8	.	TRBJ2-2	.	TGTGCCAGCAGTTATTGGGTCCTCTCGTCAGCCTTCGGGGAGCTGTTTTTT	CASSYWVLSSAFGELFF
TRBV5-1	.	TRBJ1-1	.	TGCGCCAGCAGCTTGGTCCGGGTGAACACTGAAGCTTTCTTT	CASSLVRVNTEAFF
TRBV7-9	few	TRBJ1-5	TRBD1	TGTGCCAGCAGCCCTCCGGGACAGGGGAGTCAGCCCCAGCATTTT	CASSPPGQGSQPQHF
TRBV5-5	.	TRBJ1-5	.	TGTGCCAGCAGCTTGTTATTTTTGGCAGGGGCAAATCAGCCCCAGCATTTT	CASSLLFLAGANQPQHF
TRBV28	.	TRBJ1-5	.	TGTGCCAGCAGTTATAGTACCCCCCAGCCCCAGCATTTT	CASSYSTPQPQHF
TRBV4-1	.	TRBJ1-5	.	TGCGCCAGCAGCCAATCTTCTTCCGGGAATCAGCCCCAGCATTTT	CASSQSSSGNQPQHF
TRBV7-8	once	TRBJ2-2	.	TGTGCCAGCATTGACGACGGGCGGGAGCTGTTTTTT	CASIDDGRELFF
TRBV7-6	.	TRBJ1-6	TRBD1	TGTGCCAGCAGCTCATCAGGGGGCAATTCACCCCTCCACTTT	CASSSSGGNSPLHF
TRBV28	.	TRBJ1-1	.	TGTGCCAGCGGCCGGAGACAGCCTTTT	CASGRRQPF
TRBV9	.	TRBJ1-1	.	TGTGCCAGCAGCGTAGGGAAGGGGGTGTACTCTGAAGCTTTCTTT	CASSVGKGVYSEAFF
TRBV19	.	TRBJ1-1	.	TGTGCCAGTAGCGTAAGGATATTGAACACTGAAGCTTTCTTT	CASSVRILNTEAFF
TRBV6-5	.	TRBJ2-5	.	TGTGCCAGCCGGGGTAGTCGGGGGGAGACCCAGTACTTC	CASRGSRGETQYF
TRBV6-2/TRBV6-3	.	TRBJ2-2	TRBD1	TGTGCCAGCAGCCCTACCGGACAGGACGCCGGGGAGCTGTTTTTT	CASSPTGQDAGELFF